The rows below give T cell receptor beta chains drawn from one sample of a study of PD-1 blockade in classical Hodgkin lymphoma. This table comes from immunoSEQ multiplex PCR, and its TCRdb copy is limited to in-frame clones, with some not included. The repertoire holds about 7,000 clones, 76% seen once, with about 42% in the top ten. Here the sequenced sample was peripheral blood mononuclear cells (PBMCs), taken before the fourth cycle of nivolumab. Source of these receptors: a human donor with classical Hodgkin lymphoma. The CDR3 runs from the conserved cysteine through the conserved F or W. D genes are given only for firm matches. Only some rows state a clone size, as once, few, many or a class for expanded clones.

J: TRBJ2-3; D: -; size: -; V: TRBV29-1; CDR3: CSVGVREQSTDTQYF; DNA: TGCAGCGTTGGGGTACGGGAGCAAAGCACAGATACGCAGTATTTT
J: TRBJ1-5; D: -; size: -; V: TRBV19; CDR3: CASSRGPTSNQPQHF; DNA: TGTGCCAGTAGCCGGGGACCTACTAGCAATCAGCCCCAGCATTTT
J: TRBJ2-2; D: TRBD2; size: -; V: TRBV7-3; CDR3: CASSLSGGGELFF; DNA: TGTGCCAGCAGCTTATCGGGGGGCGGGGAGCTGTTTTTT
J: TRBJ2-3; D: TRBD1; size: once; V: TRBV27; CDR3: CASSQDRGKGPDTQYF; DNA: TGTGCCAGCAGTCAAGACAGGGGTAAGGGCCCAGATACGCAGTATTTT
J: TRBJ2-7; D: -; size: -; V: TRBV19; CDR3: CASSMTDLAYEQYF; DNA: TGTGCCAGTAGTATGACAGACCTAGCCTACGAGCAGTACTTC
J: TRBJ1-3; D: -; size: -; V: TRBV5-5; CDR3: CASSTPQDTIYF; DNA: TGTGCCAGCAGCACCCCGCAAGACACCATATATTTT
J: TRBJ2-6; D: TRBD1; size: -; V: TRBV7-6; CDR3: CASSPFPGQGSGGANVLTF; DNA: TGTGCCAGCAGCCCGTTTCCGGGACAGGGTTCAGGGGGGGCCAACGTCCTGACTTTC
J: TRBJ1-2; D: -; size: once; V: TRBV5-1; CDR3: CASSLQNVRDGYTF; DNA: TGCGCCAGCAGCTTGCAAAACGTTAGGGATGGCTACACCTTC
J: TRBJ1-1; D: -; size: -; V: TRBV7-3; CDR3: CASSFAPNTEAFF; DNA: TGTGCCAGCAGCTTCGCCCCTAACACTGAAGCTTTCTTT
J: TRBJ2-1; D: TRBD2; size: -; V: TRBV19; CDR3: CASSIVGGGLGFF; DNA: TGTGCCAGTAGTATAGTGGGCGGGGGACTAGGATTCTTC
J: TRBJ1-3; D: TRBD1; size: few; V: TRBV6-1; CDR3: CASRRTGRRNTIYF; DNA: TGTGCCAGCAGGAGGACAGGGCGTAGAAACACCATATATTTT
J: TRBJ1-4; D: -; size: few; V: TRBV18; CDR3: CASSPDGGRYEKLFF; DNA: TGTGCCAGCTCACCAGACGGCGGACGATACGAAAAACTGTTTTTT
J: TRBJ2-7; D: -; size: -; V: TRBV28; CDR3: CASSSLGEKQYF; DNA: TGTGCCAGCAGTTCACTAGGGGAAAAGCAGTACTTC
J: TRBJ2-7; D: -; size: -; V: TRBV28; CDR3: CASSRNYEQYF; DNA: TGTGCCAGCAGCCGAAACTACGAGCAGTACTTC
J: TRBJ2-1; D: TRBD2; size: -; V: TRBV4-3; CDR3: CASSPYLGGTRGINEQFF; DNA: TGCGCCAGCAGCCCCTACTTGGGGGGGACTAGAGGCATCAATGAGCAGTTCTTC
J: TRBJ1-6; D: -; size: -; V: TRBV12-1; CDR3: CASSSFPGYNSPLHF; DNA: TGTGCCAGCAGCTCCTTTCCGGGATATAATTCACCCCTCCACTTT
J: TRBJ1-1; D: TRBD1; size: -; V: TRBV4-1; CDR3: CASSQETGGYTEAFF; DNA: TGCGCCAGCAGCCAAGAAACAGGGGGATACACTGAAGCTTTCTTT
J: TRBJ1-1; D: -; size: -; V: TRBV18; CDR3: CASSPKRGTEAFF; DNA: TGTGCCAGCTCACCAAAAAGGGGGACTGAAGCTTTCTTT
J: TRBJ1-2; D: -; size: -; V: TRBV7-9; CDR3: CASSLEGTPFKYGYTF; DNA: TGTGCCAGCAGCTTAGAAGGGACACCCTTTAAGTATGGCTACACCTTC
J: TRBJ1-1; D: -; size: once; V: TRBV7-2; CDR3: CASSLVGMGQTEAFF; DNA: TGTGCCAGCAGCTTAGTTGGTATGGGCCAAACTGAAGCTTTCTTT
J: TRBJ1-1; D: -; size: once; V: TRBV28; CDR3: CASSTYEGRPSEAFF; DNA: TGTGCCAGCAGTACCTATGAAGGGCGCCCCTCTGAAGCTTTCTTT
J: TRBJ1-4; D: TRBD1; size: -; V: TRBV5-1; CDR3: CASSLTDRGRNEKLFF; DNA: TGCGCCAGCAGCTTGACCGACAGGGGGCGGAATGAAAAACTGTTTTTT
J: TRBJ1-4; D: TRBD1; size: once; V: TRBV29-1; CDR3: CSVETGGAEKLFF; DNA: TGCAGCGTCGAGACAGGGGGAGCAGAAAAACTGTTTTTT
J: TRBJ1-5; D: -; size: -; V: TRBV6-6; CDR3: CASSSGGGTYPQHF; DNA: TGTGCCAGCAGTTCCGGGGGAGGGACCTATCCCCAGCATTTT
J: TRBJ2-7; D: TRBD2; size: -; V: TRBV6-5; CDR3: CASSRTRTSGEQYF; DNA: TGTGCCAGCAGCCGAACCCGGACTAGCGGTGAGCAGTACTTC
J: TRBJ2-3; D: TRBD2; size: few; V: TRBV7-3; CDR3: CASSEPTSGSSDTQYF; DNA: TGTGCCAGCAGCGAACCGACTAGCGGGAGCTCAGATACGCAGTATTTT
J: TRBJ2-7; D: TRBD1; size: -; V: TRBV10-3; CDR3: CAIRDRDRGNEQYF; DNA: TGTGCCATCAGGGACCGGGACAGGGGAAACGAGCAGTACTTC
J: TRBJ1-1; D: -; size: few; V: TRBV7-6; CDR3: CASSFRTSTEAFF; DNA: TGTGCCAGCAGCTTTAGAACATCCACTGAAGCTTTCTTT
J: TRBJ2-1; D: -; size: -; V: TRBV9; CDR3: CASSVGSSPYNEQFF; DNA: TGTGCCAGCAGCGTAGGGTCTAGCCCTTACAATGAGCAGTTCTTC
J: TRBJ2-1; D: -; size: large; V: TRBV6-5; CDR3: CASSYGAGEDNEQFF; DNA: TGTGCCAGCAGTTACGGGGCAGGGGAGGACAATGAGCAGTTCTTC
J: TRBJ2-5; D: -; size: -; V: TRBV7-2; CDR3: CASSLFGGNQETQYF; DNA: TGTGCCAGCAGCTTATTCGGTGGAAACCAAGAGACCCAGTACTTC
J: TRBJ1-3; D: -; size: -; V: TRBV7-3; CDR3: CASSSAQGNTIYF; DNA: TGTGCCAGCAGCTCGGCCCAGGGGAACACCATATATTTT
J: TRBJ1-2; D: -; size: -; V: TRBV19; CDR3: CASSQLRGGYTF; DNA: TGTGCCAGTAGTCAACTGAGGGGTGGCTACACCTTC
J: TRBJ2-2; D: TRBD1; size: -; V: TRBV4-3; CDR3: CASRAGQGIPGELFF; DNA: TGCGCCAGCCGGGCTGGACAGGGTATCCCCGGGGAGCTGTTTTTT
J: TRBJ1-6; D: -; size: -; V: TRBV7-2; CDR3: CASSARERTSSYNSPLHF; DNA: TGTGCCAGCAGCGCCCGGGAGAGAACAAGCTCCTATAATTCACCCCTCCACTTT
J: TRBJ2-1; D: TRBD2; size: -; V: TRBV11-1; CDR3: CASSAARTSGSRNYNEQFF; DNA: TGTGCCAGCAGCGCTGCCCGGACTAGCGGATCCAGGAACTACAATGAGCAGTTCTTC
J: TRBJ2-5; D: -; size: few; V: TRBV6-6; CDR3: CASSYSQETQYF; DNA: TGTGCCAGCAGTTACTCCCAAGAGACCCAGTACTTC
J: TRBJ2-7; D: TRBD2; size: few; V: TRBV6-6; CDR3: CASTPVAGATYEQYF; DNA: TGTGCCAGCACCCCAGTAGCGGGGGCGACCTACGAGCAGTACTTC
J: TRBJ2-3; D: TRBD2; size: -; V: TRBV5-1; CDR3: CASSLGLAGYETQYF; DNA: TGCGCCAGCAGCCTTGGACTAGCGGGATATGAAACGCAGTATTTT
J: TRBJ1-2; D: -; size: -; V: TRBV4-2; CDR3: CASSQDRSHGYTF; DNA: TGTGCCAGCAGCCAAGATCGCAGCCATGGCTACACCTTC